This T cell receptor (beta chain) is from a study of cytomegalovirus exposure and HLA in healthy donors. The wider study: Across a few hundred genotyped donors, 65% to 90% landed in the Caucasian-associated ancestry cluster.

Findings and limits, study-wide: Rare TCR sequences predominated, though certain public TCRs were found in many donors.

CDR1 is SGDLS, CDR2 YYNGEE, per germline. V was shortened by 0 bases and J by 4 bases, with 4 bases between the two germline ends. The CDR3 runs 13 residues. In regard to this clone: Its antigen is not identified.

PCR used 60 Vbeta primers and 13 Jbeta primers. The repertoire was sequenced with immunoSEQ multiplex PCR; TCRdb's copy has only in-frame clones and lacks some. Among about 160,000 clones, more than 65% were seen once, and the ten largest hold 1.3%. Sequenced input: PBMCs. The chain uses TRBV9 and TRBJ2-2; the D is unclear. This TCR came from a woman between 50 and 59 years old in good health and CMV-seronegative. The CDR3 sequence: CASSVATTGELFF. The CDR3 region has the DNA TGTGCCAGCAGCGTAGCTACCACCGGGGAGCTGTTTTTT.